This record concerns one TCR beta chain sequence. The antigen remains unidentified. Some clones are missing from TCRdb's copy, which holds only in-frame ones; the method was immunoSEQ multiplex PCR. In the table there are approximately 500,000 clones, over 75% of which are singletons. These data belong to a study of shared clonotypes between healthy human individuals. Regarding the study as a whole: Only blood was sampled, and tissue TCR repertoires likely differ from blood ones.

CDR1 and CDR2 (germline): PRHDT, FYEKMQ (reference sequence). J was trimmed by 7 bases and V by 4 bases; bases with no gene match: 4. CDR3 length: 14 residues. The unsorted samples had some 90 million PBMCs used for genomic DNA. Sequenced sample: PBMCs. This sequence originates from a woman aged 40 to 49 in good health. Some clones in this sample may be carry-over from other donors' samples. The genes are TRBV13 and TRBJ2-5; TRBD2 matches 12 bases. This chain's CDR3 is CASSSGLAGATQYF. The CDR3 DNA reads TGTGCCAGCAGCTCGGGACTAGCGGGCGCGACCCAGTACTTC.